A selection of T cell receptor beta chains follows, all from one sample in a study of a mutant IDH1 vaccine in newly diagnosed glioma. Here immunoSEQ multiplex PCR was the method, and the copy in TCRdb shows in-frame clones only, minus some. The sample carries about 44,000 clones, around 90% recorded once. The antigens these receptors bind are not known. Source: PBMCs, taken from a glioma patient whose treatment included an IDH1 peptide vaccine. Receptors originate from a man aged 50 to 59 with glioma. Both conserved end residues are part of each CDR3. The D gene is left open where the match is weak. Size is stated for part of the rows, as once, few or many counts, or as a class when the clone is expanded.

-	TRBV28	TRBJ2-7	-	TGTGCCGTGGGCAGAAACTACGAGCAGTACTTC	CAVGRNYEQYF
-	TRBV18	TRBJ2-7	-	TGTGCCAGCTCACCACGACAGGACAGTTTCTACGAGCAGTACTTC	CASSPRQDSFYEQYF
-	TRBV5-1	TRBJ1-2	-	TGCGCCAGCAGTTGGACACCTGCTAACTATGGCTACACCTTC	CASSWTPANYGYTF
TRBD2	TRBV28	TRBJ2-5	-	TGTGCCAGCAGTTTAGGGAGGGGATCTAGCGGGAGACTAGAGACCCAGTACTTC	CASSLGRGSSGRLETQYF
-	TRBV4-2	TRBJ1-4	-	TGTGCCAGCAGCCAGCAGACAGGAGGGGGTGAAGAACTGTTTTTT	CASSQQTGGGEELFF
-	TRBV5-1	TRBJ2-5	-	TGCGCCAGCAGCTTGACTTCAACAGGGGAGACCCAGTACTTC	CASSLTSTGETQYF
TRBD1	TRBV2	TRBJ1-6	-	TGTGCCAGCAGTACAGGGGGCTTTAATTCACCCCTCCACTTT	CASSTGGFNSPLHF
TRBD1	TRBV6-5	TRBJ2-1	-	TGTGCCAGCAGCCTGGGACAGAGCTCCTACAATGAGCAGTTCTTC	CASSLGQSSYNEQFF
-	TRBV27	TRBJ2-1	-	TGTGCCAGCAGCCCTACTAGGAACAATGAGCAGTTCTTC	CASSPTRNNEQFF
-	TRBV25-1	TRBJ1-4	-	TGTGCCAGCAGTGATCACACGACAGGCTTTGCTAATGAAAAACTGTTTTTT	CASSDHTTGFANEKLFF
-	TRBV6-1	TRBJ1-6	-	TGTGCCAGCAGTGAAGGGGAAAATTCACCCCTCCACTTT	CASSEGENSPLHF
TRBD2	TRBV29-1	TRBJ2-7	-	TGCAGCGTTGAGGACCAAGCGGGACTAGACTACGAGCAGTACTTC	CSVEDQAGLDYEQYF
TRBD1	TRBV30	TRBJ2-7	-	TGTGCCTGGAGGGACAGGGGCTACGAGCAGTACTTC	CAWRDRGYEQYF
-	TRBV5-6	TRBJ2-5	once	TGTGCCAGCAGCTTCCGGGACCCGGGGGAGACCCAGTACTTC	CASSFRDPGETQYF
-	TRBV28	TRBJ2-7	-	TGTGCCAGCAGCACCAACAGGAAATCATCCTACGAGCAGTACTTC	CASSTNRKSSYEQYF
TRBD1	TRBV7-9	TRBJ1-2	few	TGTGCCAGCAGCTCGGACAGGCTTCCCACCTTC	CASSSDRLPTF
-	TRBV19	TRBJ2-7	-	TGTGCCAGTAGTATAGATAGGTTGGCAGCCTACGAGCAGTACTTC	CASSIDRLAAYEQYF
-	TRBV14	TRBJ1-3	-	TGTGCCAGCAGCCAACAAGGACCCGGAAACACCATATATTTT	CASSQQGPGNTIYF
TRBD1	TRBV18	TRBJ2-7	-	TGTGCCAGCTCACCTATACAGGGGGGCTCCTACGAGCAGTACTTC	CASSPIQGGSYEQYF
-	TRBV7-3	TRBJ2-7	-	TGTGCCAGCAGACCGGGCGGGGATACACGCGAGCAGTACTTC	CASRPGGDTREQYF
TRBD1	TRBV25-1	TRBJ1-1	-	TGTGCCAGCAGTCCCGGGACAGGGGGGGTAGCTGAAGCTTTCTTT	CASSPGTGGVAEAFF
-	TRBV2	TRBJ2-2	-	TGTGCCAGCAGTGAAGCTCTGTTGGACGGGGAGCTGTTTTTT	CASSEALLDGELFF
TRBD1	TRBV20-1	TRBJ1-2	-	TGCAGAGTGGACAGGCGCTATGGCTACACCTTC	CRVDRRYGYTF
-	TRBV18	TRBJ2-1	-	TGTGCCAGCTCACCTGGTCAATACAATGAGCAGTTCTTC	CASSPGQYNEQFF
TRBD2	TRBV19	TRBJ2-7	-	TGTGCCAGTAGCCCCCCCGGGAGGGAGCAGTACTTC	CASSPPGREQYF
TRBD1	TRBV25-1	TRBJ2-1	-	TGTGCCAGCAGTGGGACACAGGGGAAAGAACTCAGGGGGATTGAGCAGTTCTTC	CASSGTQGKELRGIEQFF
-	TRBV4-1	TRBJ2-7	-	TGCGCCAGCAGCCAAGTAGTACGTGCCACCACTTGGGCCTACGAGCAGTACTTC	CASSQVVRATTWAYEQYF
TRBD1	TRBV4-3	TRBJ2-7	-	TGCGCCAGCAGCCCGGGACAGGCCTACGAGCAGTACTTC	CASSPGQAYEQYF
-	TRBV27	TRBJ1-1	-	TGTGCCAGCAGTTTATCGGGACTCTGGGCTGAAGCTTTCTTT	CASSLSGLWAEAFF
-	TRBV28	TRBJ2-7	-	TGTGCCAGCAGTTTATGGGACCCCAACGAGCAGTACTTC	CASSLWDPNEQYF
-	TRBV29-1	TRBJ1-2	-	TGCAGCGTTGCGGAAGTCCAGGTCGGCTATGGCTACACCTTC	CSVAEVQVGYGYTF
-	TRBV7-9	TRBJ1-1	-	TGTGCCAGCCTAAGCCCCGGGCCCGCAATGAACACTGAAGCTTTCTTT	CASLSPGPAMNTEAFF
-	TRBV28	TRBJ1-1	-	TGTGCCAGCAGTCAACCAGGACAGATCGAAGCTTTCTTT	CASSQPGQIEAFF
-	TRBV7-2	TRBJ2-6	-	TGTGCCAGCAGCCCCGGACCCCCCTCTGGGGCCAACGTCCTGACTTTC	CASSPGPPSGANVLTF
-	TRBV7-6	TRBJ2-1	-	TGTGCCAGCAGCTTAGAACAGAGGGAGCAGTTCTTC	CASSLEQREQFF
TRBD2	TRBV2	TRBJ2-7	-	TGTGCCAGCAGGGAACTAGCGGGGGTTTCCTACGAGCAGTACTTC	CASRELAGVSYEQYF
TRBD1	TRBV19	TRBJ2-7	-	TGTGCCAGTAGACAGGGACAGGGGTCCTACGAGCAGTACTTC	CASRQGQGSYEQYF
-	TRBV11-1	TRBJ2-1	-	TGTGCCAGCAGCTTCGCGAATGAGCAGTTCTTC	CASSFANEQFF
-	TRBV28	TRBJ2-7	-	TGTGCCAGCAGTCCTCCCCAGGGCCAGGGTTGGCAGTACTTC	CASSPPQGQGWQYF
-	TRBV6-6	TRBJ1-4	-	TGTGCCAGCTCGGGCAGAGACAATGAAAAACTGTTTTTT	CASSGRDNEKLFF
TRBD1	TRBV19	TRBJ2-7	-	TGTGCCAGTAGTAGGCATACAGGGGAAAGAGTCTACGAGCAGTACTTC	CASSRHTGERVYEQYF
-	TRBV5-5	TRBJ1-1	-	TGTGCCAGCACCCCCCGGATTGGTGAAGCTTTCTTT	CASTPRIGEAFF